This T cell receptor (beta chain) was retrieved from a study of blood T cell repertoires in COVID-19. Profiling relied on immunoSEQ multiplex PCR, and the TCRdb table lists in-frame clones only, not all of them. The repertoire holds 400,000 to 450,000 clones, with about 90% as singletons. CDR1 and CDR2 (germline): MNHEY, SVGAGI. This CDR3 region has 15 residues. The V gene end was trimmed by 6 bases and the J gene end by 7 bases; junction bases not matched to a gene: 11. The chain is built from TRBV6-5 and TRBJ2-1; 8 nucleotides agree with TRBD1. Sequenced material: peripheral blood. The receptor's source is a young man with COVID-19, enrolled during active disease. CDR3 amino acids: CASRTTRTGTNEQFF. The CDR3 DNA is TGTGCCAGCAGAACGACTCGGACAGGGACAAATGAGCAGTTCTTC.